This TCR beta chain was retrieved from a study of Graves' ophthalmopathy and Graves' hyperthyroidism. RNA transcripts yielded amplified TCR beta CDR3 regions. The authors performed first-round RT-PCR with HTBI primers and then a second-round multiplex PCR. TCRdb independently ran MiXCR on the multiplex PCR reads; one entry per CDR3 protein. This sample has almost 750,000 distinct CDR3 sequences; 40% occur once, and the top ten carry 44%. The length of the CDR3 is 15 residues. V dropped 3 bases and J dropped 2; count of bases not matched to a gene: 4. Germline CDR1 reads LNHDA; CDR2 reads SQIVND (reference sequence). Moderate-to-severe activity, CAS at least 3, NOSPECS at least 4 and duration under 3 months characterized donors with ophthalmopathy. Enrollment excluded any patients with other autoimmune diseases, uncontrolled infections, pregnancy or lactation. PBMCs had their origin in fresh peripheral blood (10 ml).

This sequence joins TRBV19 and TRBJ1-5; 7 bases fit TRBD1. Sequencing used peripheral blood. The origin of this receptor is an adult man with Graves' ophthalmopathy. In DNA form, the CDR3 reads TGTGCCAGTAGTATCACAGGGGTGGGCAATCAGCCCCAGCATTTT. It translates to CASSITGVGNQPQHF.